A single sample is the source of the 11 T cell receptor beta chains below, sequenced in a study of T cell changes during pregnancy in multiple sclerosis. This table comes from immunoSEQ multiplex PCR, and its TCRdb copy is limited to in-frame clones, with some not included. Here the sample spans about 77,000 clones, about 93% being singletons. Sequencing was performed on peripheral blood, taken after pregnancy. These receptors were collected from a female donor in good health, enrolled as a control in a pregnancy study.

The chain is built from TRBV15 and TRBJ2-1; 7 nucleotides line up with TRBD2. This CDR3 is built from 15 residues. Trimming cost V 1 base and J 6 bases; bases outside gene matches: 6. Germline assignment: CDR1 LNHNV and CDR2 YYDKDF (reference sequence). The CDR3 sequence: CATSRGGGPFNEQFF. The CDR3 DNA follows: TGTGCCACCAGCAGAGGGGGGGGACCTTTCAATGAGCAGTTCTTC.

V and J are TRBV7-9 and TRBJ2-1; D is undetermined. V was cut by 4 bases and J by 9 bases, with 7 bases left in between. Germline assignment: CDR1 SEHNR and CDR2 FQNEAQ (reference sequence). CDR3 size: 11 residues. The CDR3 DNA reads TGTGCCAGCAGCTCGTGGAGTGAGCAGTTCTTC. Amino acid sequence: CASSSWSEQFF.

This chain uses TRBV14 with TRBJ2-1, with TRBD1 as a possible D gene (8 bases). Germline CDR1 is SGHDN and CDR2 is FVKESK. The length of the CDR3 is 18 residues. Trimming took off 1 base at V and 5 bases at J, with 21 bases between the two ends. The CDR3, as DNA: TGTGCCAGCAGCCAAGTAACAGGGGGGCCGGGGAGGGACAATGAGCAGTTCTTC. Translating it yields CASSQVTGGPGRDNEQFF.

This chain uses TRBV28 with TRBJ1-2; 9 bases fit TRBD1. V lost 3 bases, J lost 6 bases, and 8 bases stayed unmatched. The CDR3 has 15 amino acids. Germline CDR1 MDHEN, CDR2 SYDVKM. The CDR3 nucleotides read TGTGCCAGCAGTTTTAGCGGACAGGGGAGAGATGGCTACACCTTC. It codes for CASSFSGQGRDGYTF.

This clone was seen just once. CDR3 in amino acids: CASSQEQGVGQYF. Here the CDR3 DNA reads TGTGCCAGCAGCCAAGAACAGGGGGTGGGGCAGTACTTC. V usage is TRBV4-2 and J usage is TRBJ2-7, with TRBD1 matching 8 bases. Germline CDR1 is LGHNA and CDR2 is YNFKEQ. V lost 0 bases and J lost 9; bases outside the gene matches: 4. This CDR3 spans 13 amino acids.

V usage is TRBV5-1 and J usage is TRBJ1-6; 7 nucleotides line up with TRBD1. Per germline, CDR1 SGHRS and CDR2 YFSETQ. The length of the CDR3 is 19 residues. The trim removed 4 bases at V and 7 bases at J, leaving 20 bases unmatched. The CDR3 DNA reads TGCGCCAGCAGCCCAGATAATCGACAGGGTCAATTGAAGAATTCACCCCTCCACTTT. It translates to CASSPDNRQGQLKNSPLHF.

This chain joins TRBV25-1 and TRBJ2-7, with 9 bases identical to TRBD1. Germline V lookup: CDR1 MGHDK, CDR2 SYGVNS. With V trimmed by 3 bases and J by 1 base, 7 bases remained unmatched. The CDR3 length is 16 residues. The CDR3 nucleotides read TGTGCCAGCAGTGACCGCGAGGGACAGGGATCCTACGAGCAGTACTTC. This gives the protein CASSDREGQGSYEQYF.

The J gene is TRBJ2-5, the V gene TRBV5-1; possibly TRBD2 for D (6 bases). V shed 2 bases and J shed 5 bases, with 10 bases lying between them. CDR1 SGHRS and CDR2 YFSETQ come from the germline V gene. The CDR3 loop spans 13 amino acids. CDR3: CASSLREMETQYF. The CDR3 nucleotides are TGCGCCAGCAGCTTACGGGAGATGGAGACCCAGTACTTC.

The chain couples TRBV7-3 to TRBJ1-3; maybe TRBD1 (5 bases). The CDR3 runs 13 residues. Per germline, CDR1 SGHTA and CDR2 FQGTGA. V dropped 3 bases and J dropped 8 bases, with 11 bases sitting between them. The CDR3 DNA sequence: TGTGCCAGCAGCTTCACGGGAGGGGACACCATATATTTT. Protein: CASSFTGGDTIYF.

The rearrangement joins TRBV6-5 to TRBJ2-1, with 11 bases identical to TRBD2. The CDR3 contains 14 residues. Germline V gene lookup returns CDR1 MNHEY and CDR2 SVGAGI. J gave up 10 bases and V 6 bases, and 8 bases lay outside the gene matches. The CDR3 is CASRRGLAVREQFF. CDR3 DNA: TGTGCCAGCAGACGGGGACTAGCGGTTAGAGAGCAGTTCTTC.

This clone was recorded only once. V usage is TRBV11-1 and J usage is TRBJ2-3, with 10 positions matching TRBD2. CDR1 is SGHAT, CDR2 FQDESV, per germline (reference sequence). The CDR3 consists of 15 residues. The V and J ends lost 3 bases and 2 bases, in that order; junction bases with no gene match: 2. The CDR3 reads CASSFSGGLTDTQYF. CDR3 DNA sequence: TGTGCCAGCAGCTTTAGCGGGGGGCTCACAGATACGCAGTATTTT. Looking up the rest from reference TRBV11-1 and TRBJ2-3 gives the full variable domain: EAEVAQSPRYKITEKSQAVAFWCDPISGHATLYWYRQILGQGPELLVQFQDESVVDDSQLPKDRFSAERLKGVDSTLKIQPAELGDSAMYLCASSFSGGLTDTQYFGPGTRLTVL.